The next 15 T cell receptor beta chains were all read from a single sample in a study of CD8 T cells in Susac syndrome. The RNA input was about 0.5 to 1 ug, and it was reverse transcribed with random hexamers. TCRdb reanalysed the immunoSEQ multiplex PCR reads using MiXCR and keeps one entry per CDR3 protein. The sample has roughly 120,000 distinct CDR3 sequences, more than 90% seen once; the top ten hold 0.07% to 0.09%. The sequenced material came from CD4+ T cells from PBMCs. Receptor source: a human donor in good health.

The chain couples TRBV5-1 to TRBJ2-2; maybe TRBD2 (5 bases). The germline V gene has CDR1 SGHRS and CDR2 YFSETQ. V was cut by 1 base and J by 0 bases, with 10 bases left in between. The length of the CDR3 is 16 residues. CDR3 amino acids: CASSLLGSSNTGELFF. DNA of the CDR3: TGCGCCAGCAGCTTGTTAGGGAGCTCGAACACCGGGGAGCTGTTTTTT.

This chain joins TRBV19 and TRBJ1-2, with a weak D call TRBD1 (5 bases). This CDR3 contains 15 residues. V was trimmed by 7 bases and J by 7 bases, leaving 22 bases between them. Germline V lookup: CDR1 LNHDA, CDR2 SQIVND (reference sequence). The DNA for the CDR3 is TGTGCCAGTAACTTTAGGGAGGGGATCTCATCTGGCTACACCTTC. This translates into CASNFREGISSGYTF.

J is TRBJ1-2 and V is TRBV10-3; D is uncertain. CDR1 ENHRY and CDR2 SYGVKD come from the germline V gene. The CDR3 runs to 15 residues. V dropped 10 bases and J dropped 5 bases, with 23 bases sitting between them. CDR3 loop: CATRHEGLQIYGYTF. CDR3 nucleotide sequence: TGTGCCACCCGTCATGAGGGCCTGCAGATTTATGGCTACACCTTC.

The CDR3 protein is CSARGGSAQETQYF. The CDR3 nucleotides read TGCAGTGCTAGAGGCGGGAGTGCACAAGAGACCCAGTACTTC. The V and J genes are TRBV20-1 and TRBJ2-5; 7 nucleotides align to TRBD2. CDR1 and CDR2 (germline): DFQATT, SNEGSKA (reference sequence). Germline trimming cut 1 base from V and 2 bases from J; bases unmatched to any gene: 4. The CDR3 consists of 14 residues.

The chain is built from TRBV7-9 and TRBJ1-1; D is uncertain. This CDR3 region has 17 residues. The V gene's germline CDR1 is SEHNR and CDR2 FQNEAQ (reference sequence). The V and J ends lost 6 bases and 0 bases respectively, with 20 bases between them. CDR3 in DNA: TGTGCCAGCAGGCCGGGCGTGGGCGAGGGCCTGAACACTGAAGCTTTCTTT. Translation gives CASRPGVGEGLNTEAFF.

This chain connects TRBV5-1 to TRBJ2-2; D is unclear. The V gene's germline CDR1 is SGHRS and CDR2 YFSETQ. V shed 8 bases and J shed 1 base, with 3 bases lying between them. The CDR3 runs 11 residues. CDR3 in DNA: TGCGCCAGTGGGAACACCGGGGAGCTGTTTTTT. Translated: CASGNTGELFF. Supplemented by reference TRBV5-1 and TRBJ2-2, the full variable domain reads KAGVTQTPRYLIKTRGQQVTLSCSPISGHRSVSWYQQTPGQGLQFLFEYFSETQRNKGNFPGRFSGRQFSNSRSEMNVSTLELGDSALYLCASGNTGELFFGEGSRLTVL.

The chain links TRBV19 to TRBJ2-1, with TRBD2 identical over 10 bases. The CDR3 is made up of 16 amino acids. V was pared by 5 bases and J by 10 bases, with 14 bases of the junction left unmatched. Germline values: CDR1 LNHDA, CDR2 SQIVND (reference sequence). CDR3 sequence (DNA): TGTGCCAGTAGTCCTACCCCTTCTCTAGCGGGAGTCGAGCAGTTCTTC. It is translated as CASSPTPSLAGVEQFF.

The CDR3 is CASSLDGQNNQPQHF. The CDR3 nucleotides read TGCGCCAGCAGCCTAGACGGACAGAACAATCAGCCCCAGCATTTT. The chain uses TRBV5-1 and TRBJ1-5; weak D call: TRBD1 (6 bases). V was pared by 4 bases and J by 3 bases, with 14 bases between. CDR3 size: 15 residues. From germline, CDR1 is SGHRS and CDR2 YFSETQ.

V and J are TRBV6-6 and TRBJ2-1, with a tentative D call TRBD2 (7 bases). V was cut by 6 bases and J by 5 bases, with 17 bases left in between. In germline, CDR1 is MNHNY, CDR2 SVGAGI (reference sequence). The CDR3 spans 15 residues. The CDR3 region has the DNA TGTGCCAGCAGCGAACAGGGAGGGGGAAACAATGAGCAGTTCTTC. This gives the protein CASSEQGGGNNEQFF.

The chain uses TRBV15 and TRBJ2-2, with 10 bases fitting TRBD1. CDR1 is LNHNV and CDR2 is YYDKDF in the germline V gene (reference sequence). The length of the CDR3 is 21 residues. J gave up 2 bases and V 2 bases, and 17 bases lay outside the gene matches. In DNA form, the CDR3 reads TGTGCCACCAGCAGATCGGGGACAGGGGTTGCCCGGGTTCGAAACACCGGGGAGCTGTTTTTT. This gives the protein CATSRSGTGVARVRNTGELFF.

This sequence joins TRBV7-2 and TRBJ1-3; D is unresolved. V was clipped by 1 base and J by 0 bases, with 13 bases between them. Germline V CDR1 and CDR2: SGHTA, FQGNSA. The CDR3 extends over 17 amino acids. CDR3 amino acids: CASSLEVRGRSGNTIYF. As DNA, the CDR3 is TGTGCCAGCAGCTTAGAAGTCCGAGGCCGCTCTGGAAACACCATATATTTT.

The chain employs TRBV20-1 and TRBJ2-1, with 9 bases aligning to TRBD1. The trim removed 4 bases at V and 7 bases at J, leaving 11 bases unmatched. There are 15 residues in the CDR3. Germline V CDR1 and CDR2: DFQATT, SNEGSKA (reference sequence). The CDR3 DNA follows: TGCAGTGCTAAACCGGGACAGGGTTTGGGGAATGAGCAGTTCTTC. Amino acid sequence: CSAKPGQGLGNEQFF.

The V gene is TRBV4-3, the J gene TRBJ1-4; possibly TRBD1 for D (5 bases). The V end was cut by 0 bases, the J end by 8 bases, with 10 bases between. Germline V gene data show CDR1 as LGHNA and CDR2 as YSLEER. The CDR3 contains 14 residues. CDR3 nucleotide sequence: TGCGCCAGCAGCCAAGAGGCCAGGGACGAAAAACTGTTTTTT. Its translation is CASSQEARDEKLFF.

The chain employs TRBV7-2 and TRBJ1-2; TRBD1 is a possible D gene (6 bases). V was shortened by 5 bases and J by 8 bases, with 12 bases between the two germline ends. Germline CDR1 reads SGHTA; CDR2 reads FQGNSA. The CDR3 totals 12 residues. For the CDR3, the DNA is TGTGCCAGCAGCCCCCGAGGGGGAGGCTACACCTTC. It encodes CASSPRGGGYTF.

The chain links TRBV4-3 to TRBJ2-7; perhaps TRBD1 as D (6 bases). This CDR3 has 15 amino acids. Germline V lookup: CDR1 LGHNA, CDR2 YSLEER. V lost 2 bases and J lost 3, with 14 bases in between. As DNA, the CDR3 is TGCGCCAGCAGCCAATACAGGGCCCAGAGCTACGAGCAGTACTTC. This codes for CASSQYRAQSYEQYF.